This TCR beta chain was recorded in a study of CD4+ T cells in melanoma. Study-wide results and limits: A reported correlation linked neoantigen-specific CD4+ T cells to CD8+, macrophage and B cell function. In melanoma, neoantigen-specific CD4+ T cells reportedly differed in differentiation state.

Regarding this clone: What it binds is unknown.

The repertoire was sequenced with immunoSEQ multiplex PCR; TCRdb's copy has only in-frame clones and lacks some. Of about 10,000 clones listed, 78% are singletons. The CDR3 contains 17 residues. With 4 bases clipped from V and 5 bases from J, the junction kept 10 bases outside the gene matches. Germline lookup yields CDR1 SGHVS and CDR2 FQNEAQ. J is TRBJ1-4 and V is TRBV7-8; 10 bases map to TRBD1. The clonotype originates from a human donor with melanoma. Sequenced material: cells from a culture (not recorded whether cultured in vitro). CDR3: CASSSPATGGANEKLFF. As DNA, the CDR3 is TGTGCCAGCAGCTCACCAGCGACAGGGGGCGCGAATGAAAAACTGTTTTTT.